Listed below are T cell receptor beta chains from one sample, sequenced in a study of early T cells in non-severe SARS-CoV-2 infection. Via MiXCR, TCRdb re-called the 5' RACE reads, giving one row per CDR3 protein. The table shows roughly 26,000 distinct CDR3 sequences, with 5.1% occurring only once. Sequencing used whole blood. These receptors were obtained from an adult who was a healthcare worker with PCR-confirmed SARS-CoV-2 infection or an uninfected control (not recorded which). The CDR3 runs from the conserved cysteine through the conserved F or W. The order of the fields is CDR3 DNA, CDR3 protein, J gene, V gene, D gene, clone size. A D gene is named only where the DNA matches it firmly. Clone sizes are given selectively: once, few, many, or a class where the clone is expanded.

TGTGCCAGCAGTTACTCCAGGGACGAGCAGTACTTC,CASSYSRDEQYF,TRBJ2-7,TRBV6-5,NA,NA
TGTGCCAGTAGTATGCCGGGACGGACGACTGAAAAACTGTTTTTT,CASSMPGRTTEKLFF,TRBJ1-4,TRBV19,NA,many
TGTGCCAGCAGGACCCGGGACAGGGGCTCCGGGACCCAGTACTTC,CASRTRDRGSGTQYF,TRBJ2-5,TRBV12-3/TRBV12-4,TRBD1,NA
TGTGCCAGCAGGCAGACGGGGAAGGGCAATCAGCCCCAGCATTTT,CASRQTGKGNQPQHF,TRBJ1-5,TRBV11-2,NA,many
TGTGCTAGTGGTGGACACCTCCAAGAGACCCAGTACTTC,CASGGHLQETQYF,TRBJ2-5,TRBV12-5,NA,many
TGTGCCAGCAGTTCCGACAGGGCCCTTGCAACTAATGAAAAACTGTTTTTT,CASSSDRALATNEKLFF,TRBJ1-4,TRBV6-6,TRBD1,many
TGTGCCAGCTCACCAAGGACAGGGAAAGATACGCAGTATTTT,CASSPRTGKDTQYF,TRBJ2-3,TRBV18,TRBD1,many
TGTGCCAGCAGCCTTACCGGGACAGGGGGCACTGAAGCTTTCTTT,CASSLTGTGGTEAFF,TRBJ1-1,TRBV11-2,TRBD1,many
TGTGCCACCCACCCTACACCAGCGACTGAAGCTTTCTTT,CATHPTPATEAFF,TRBJ1-1,TRBV7-2,NA,many
TGCAGCGTTGAGGGCGAGGTAAACATTCAGTACTTC,CSVEGEVNIQYF,TRBJ2-4,TRBV29-1,NA,few
TGTGCCAGCAGTGATAGTGGCAGTGAAGCCTACGAGCAGTACTTC,CASSDSGSEAYEQYF,TRBJ2-7,TRBV6-1,NA,few
TGTGCCAGCAGACAGGGTCGGGCTGAAGCTTTCTTT,CASRQGRAEAFF,TRBJ1-1,TRBV6-2/TRBV6-3,NA,many
TGTGCCAGCAGCCCCAGGGACTTCTACAATGAGCAGTTCTTC,CASSPRDFYNEQFF,TRBJ2-1,TRBV7-8,NA,few
TGTGCCAGCAGCGTCCGCGGCAGCTCCTACGAGCAGTACTTC,CASSVRGSSYEQYF,TRBJ2-7,TRBV5-5,NA,few
TGTGCCAGCAGTTTATATAGAGGGGTGGAACTGTTTTTT,CASSLYRGVELFF,TRBJ1-4,TRBV12-3/TRBV12-4,NA,medium-sized
TGTGCCAGCAGCTTGCGTACCTATGGCTACACCTTC,CASSLRTYGYTF,TRBJ1-2,TRBV5-4,NA,many
TGTGCCAGCAGTTTGTTGGCGGTAGGGGGCTACACCTTC,CASSLLAVGGYTF,TRBJ1-2,TRBV12-3/TRBV12-4,NA,many
TGCGCCAGCAGCTTTGGGACTAGCGGTGAGGAGACCCAGTACTTC,CASSFGTSGEETQYF,TRBJ2-5,TRBV5-1,TRBD2,NA
TGTGCCAGCAGAACCGACAGGGCAGCGAACACTGAAGCTTTCTTT,CASRTDRAANTEAFF,TRBJ1-1,TRBV6-2/TRBV6-3,TRBD1,NA
TGCGCCAGCAGCCAAGATCAAACGGGCTCTGGCTACACCTTC,CASSQDQTGSGYTF,TRBJ1-2,TRBV4-1,NA,many
TGCGCCACCCCGCTCCCCTACGAGCAGTACTTC,CATPLPYEQYF,TRBJ2-7,TRBV5-1,NA,many
TGTGCCAGCAGTTATGACGCAGACACCATATATTTT,CASSYDADTIYF,TRBJ1-3,TRBV6-9,NA,few
TGTGCCAGCAGTTACTCCTGGCCGAGGGTCGAGCAGTACTTC,CASSYSWPRVEQYF,TRBJ2-7,TRBV6-5,NA,NA
TGTGCCAGCAGCCCGGGGACTAGCGGGGGACTTTACAATGAGCAGTTCTTC,CASSPGTSGGLYNEQFF,TRBJ2-1,TRBV7-7,TRBD2,few
TGTGCCACCAGCCGGAGTCTTATGAACACTGAAGCTTTCTTT,CATSRSLMNTEAFF,TRBJ1-1,TRBV15,NA,many
TGTGCCATCAGTCAGGGGAACACTGAAGCTTTCTTT,CAISQGNTEAFF,TRBJ1-1,TRBV10-3,NA,many
TGTGCCAGTAGTATCCAAGGGACAGGGGCCTACGAGCAGTACTTC,CASSIQGTGAYEQYF,TRBJ2-7,TRBV19,TRBD1,many
TGTGCCAGCAGTTCCCAAGCGGGGCCAGACTACGAGCAGTACTTC,CASSSQAGPDYEQYF,TRBJ2-7,TRBV12-3/TRBV12-4,TRBD2,medium-sized
TGTGCCAGCAGCTTAGTTGGTGATCCCGGGACGGACCCCTACGAGCAGTACTTC,CASSLVGDPGTDPYEQYF,TRBJ2-7,TRBV7-9,NA,many